This T cell receptor (beta chain) was recorded in a study of shared T cell receptors in the human thymus. Germline V gene lookup returns CDR1 SGHNT and CDR2 YYREEE (reference sequence). This CDR3 is 14 amino acids long. Trimming stripped 4 bases from V and 8 bases from J, with 15 bases between. TCRdb's copy holds only in-frame clones and misses some; the assay was immunoSEQ multiplex PCR. The table shows roughly 710,000 clones, with roughly 88% occurring only once. This clone has only one observation. The same sample was also used in a study of human thymus T cells.

V gene TRBV5-4 combines with J gene TRBJ1-4; a weak D match, TRBD1 (5 bases). The origin of this receptor is a girl in the first two years of life with a congenital heart defect. Sequenced input: thymocytes. The CDR3 coding sequence is TGTGCCAGCAGCACTACCGGGACTCCGGAAAAACTGTTTTTT. As protein: CASSTTGTPEKLFF. The full variable domain, rest sourced from reference TRBV5-4 and TRBJ1-4, is ETGVTQSPTHLIKTRGQQVTLRCSSQSGHNTVSWYQQALGQGPQFIFQYYREEENGRGNFPPRFSGLQFPNYSSELNVNALELDDSALYLCASSTTGTPEKLFFGSGTQLSVL.